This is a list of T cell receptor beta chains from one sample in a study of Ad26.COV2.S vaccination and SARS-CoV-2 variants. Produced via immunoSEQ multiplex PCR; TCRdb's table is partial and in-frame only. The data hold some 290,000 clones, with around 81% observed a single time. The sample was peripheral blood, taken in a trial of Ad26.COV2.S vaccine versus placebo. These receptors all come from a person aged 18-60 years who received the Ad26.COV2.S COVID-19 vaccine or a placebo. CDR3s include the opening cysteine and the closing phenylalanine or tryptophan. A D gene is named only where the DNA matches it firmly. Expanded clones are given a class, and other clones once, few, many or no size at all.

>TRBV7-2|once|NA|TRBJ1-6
TGTGCCAGCAGCTTAGATTTCGCTCAACCCTATAATTCACCCCTCCACTTT
CASSLDFAQPYNSPLHF
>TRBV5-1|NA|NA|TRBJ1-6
TGCGCCAGCAGCCCGAATCGAGGAGATTCACCCCTCCACTTT
CASSPNRGDSPLHF
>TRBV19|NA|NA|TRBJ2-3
TGTGCCAGTAGCGGGGAGATATCTAGCACAGATACGCAGTATTTT
CASSGEISSTDTQYF
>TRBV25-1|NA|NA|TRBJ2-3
TGTGCCAGCAGTGAATACTTAGCGGAGTGGAGCACAGATACGCAGTATTTT
CASSEYLAEWSTDTQYF
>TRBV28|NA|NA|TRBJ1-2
TGTGCCAGCAGTTTCAGGGCCCGACTAAACTATGGCTACACCTTC
CASSFRARLNYGYTF
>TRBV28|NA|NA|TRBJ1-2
TGTGCCAGCAGTTTAACGGGGTATGGCTACACCTTC
CASSLTGYGYTF
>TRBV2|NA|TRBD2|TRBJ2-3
TGTGCCACCACATCTCTGGGGGGGAGTAGCACAGATACGCAGTATTTT
CATTSLGGSSTDTQYF
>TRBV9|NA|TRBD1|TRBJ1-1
TGTGCCAGCAGCGTAGCAGGGGGCGGCACTGAAGCTTTCTTT
CASSVAGGGTEAFF
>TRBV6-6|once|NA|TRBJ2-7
TGTGCCAGCAGCCCCCCAGGAGGAAGCTCCTACGAGCAGTACTTC
CASSPPGGSSYEQYF
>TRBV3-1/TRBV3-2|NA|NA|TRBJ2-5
TGTGCCAGCAGCCAGTTTTTAGGACAGCAAGAGGCCCAGTACTTC
CASSQFLGQQEAQYF
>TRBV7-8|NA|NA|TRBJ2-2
TGTGCCAGCAGCAACACCGGGGAGCTGTTTTTT
CASSNTGELFF